This TCR beta chain was captured in a study of shared clonotypes between healthy human individuals. Points from the study as a whole: There were few donors, and this limited the genetic and exposure-history diversity represented.

Unsorted PBMCs provided DNA that was sequenced on ten immunoSEQ deep assay plates. Study processing details: As immunoSEQ supplied junction-only sequences (without quality scores), filtering differed. Profiling relied on immunoSEQ multiplex PCR, and the TCRdb table lists in-frame clones only, not all of them. From that table come the V and J calls and clone size; the DNA was used to work out D and trimming. The sample holds about half a million clones, 81% seen once. Every one of the donors was a Caucasian adult that lived in Nashville, Tennessee. Concerning this clone: The antigen remains undetermined.

Unmatched junction bases numbered 6, after V lost 0 bases and J lost 10 bases. The CDR3 has 14 amino acids. Germline V gene sequence: CDR1 SGHRS, CDR2 YFSETQ. The rearrangement joins TRBV5-1 to TRBJ2-1; 8 bases agree with TRBD2. Specimen: PBMCs. The receptor comes from a woman aged 40 to 50 in good health. Some clones in this sample may be carry-over from other donors' samples. CDR3 bases: TGCGCCAGCAGCTTGGGGGGAGCGGGAGAAGAGCAGTTCTTC. Protein: CASSLGGAGEEQFF.